What follows is one TCR beta chain and its context. Its antigen is unidentified. Profiled with immunoSEQ multiplex PCR; TCRdb holds only in-frame clones, not every one. This table holds tens of thousands of clones, over 70% found once. This record belongs to a study of vaccination effects on CD4 cells after COVID-19. Study-wide background: Post-vaccine specimens were collected at a median of 72 days following the second dose. Whole-study results and caveats: Infection-derived and vaccine-derived clones contracted markedly late after vaccination.

The culture ran for approximately 11 days before CD4+ T cells were isolated. Subjects were given two BNT162b2 or mRNA-1273 vaccine doses. The CDR3 consists of 14 residues. Deletions cut 7 bases from V and 0 bases from J, with 11 bases between. The germline CDR1 and CDR2 sequences are SNHLY and FYNNEI. The receptor was derived from a human donor who received a COVID-19 vaccine. J is TRBJ2-3 and V is TRBV2, with unresolved D. Material: CD4+ T cells from PBMCs cultured without peptide, obtained after COVID-19 vaccination. In DNA, the CDR3 is TGTGCCAGCACGGGCCGGATTAGCACAGATACGCAGTATTTT. As protein: CASTGRISTDTQYF.